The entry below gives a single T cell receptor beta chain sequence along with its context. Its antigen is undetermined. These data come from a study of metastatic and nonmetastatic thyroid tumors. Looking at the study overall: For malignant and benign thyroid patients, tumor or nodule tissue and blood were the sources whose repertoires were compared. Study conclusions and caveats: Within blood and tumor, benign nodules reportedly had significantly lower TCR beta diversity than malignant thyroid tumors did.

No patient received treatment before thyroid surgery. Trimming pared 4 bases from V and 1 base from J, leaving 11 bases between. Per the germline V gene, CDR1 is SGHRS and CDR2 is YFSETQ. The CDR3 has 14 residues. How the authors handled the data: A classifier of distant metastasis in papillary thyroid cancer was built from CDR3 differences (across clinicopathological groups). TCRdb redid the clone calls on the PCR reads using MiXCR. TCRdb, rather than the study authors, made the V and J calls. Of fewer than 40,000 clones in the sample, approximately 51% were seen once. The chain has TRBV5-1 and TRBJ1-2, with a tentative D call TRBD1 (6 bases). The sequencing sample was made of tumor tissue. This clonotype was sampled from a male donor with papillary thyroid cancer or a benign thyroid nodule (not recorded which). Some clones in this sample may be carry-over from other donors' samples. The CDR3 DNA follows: TGCGCCAGCAGCAACACAGGGCTTAACTATGGCTACACCTTC. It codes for CASSNTGLNYGYTF.